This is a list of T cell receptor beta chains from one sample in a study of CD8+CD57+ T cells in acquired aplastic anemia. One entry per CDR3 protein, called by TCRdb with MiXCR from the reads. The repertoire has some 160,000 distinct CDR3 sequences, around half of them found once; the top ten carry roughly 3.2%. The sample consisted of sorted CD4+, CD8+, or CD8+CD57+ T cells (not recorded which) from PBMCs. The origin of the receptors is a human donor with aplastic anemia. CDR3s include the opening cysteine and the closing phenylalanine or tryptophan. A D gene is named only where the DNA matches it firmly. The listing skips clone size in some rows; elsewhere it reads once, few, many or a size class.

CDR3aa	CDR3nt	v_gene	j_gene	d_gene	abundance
CASSSHGGGLEQFF	TGTGCCAGCAGTTCTCATGGCGGGGGGCTTGAGCAGTTCTTC	TRBV12-3/TRBV12-4	TRBJ2-1	TRBD2	many
CASSIHQGVGTGELFF	TGTGCCAGTAGTATACATCAGGGAGTCGGCACCGGGGAGCTGTTTTTT	TRBV19	TRBJ2-2	.	many
CASSKDRGADTEAFF	TGTGCCAGTAGTAAGGACAGGGGTGCCGACACTGAAGCTTTCTTT	TRBV19	TRBJ1-1	TRBD1	.
CASSLGGLRNTEAFF	TGTGCCAGCAGCTTGGGGGGCTTGAGGAACACTGAAGCTTTCTTT	TRBV7-9	TRBJ1-1	.	many
CATSDFTGSDEQFF	TGTGCCACCAGTGATTTTACAGGGAGCGATGAGCAGTTCTTC	TRBV24-1	TRBJ2-1	.	many
CASSLASGGQTYEQYF	TGTGCCAGCAGCTTAGCCAGCGGGGGACAGACCTACGAGCAGTACTTC	TRBV25-1	TRBJ2-7	.	.
CASSQLTGEPPGELFF	TGCGCCAGCAGCCAATTGACGGGGGAACCGCCTGGGGAGCTGTTTTTT	TRBV4-1	TRBJ2-2	.	few
CASGTRETQYF	TGTGCCTCCGGGACTCGGGAGACCCAGTACTTC	TRBV6-6	TRBJ2-5	.	many
CASSPRPTGNTEAFF	TGTGCCAGCAGCCCACGGCCGACAGGGAACACTGAAGCTTTCTTT	TRBV6-2/TRBV6-3	TRBJ1-1	.	many
CASSQGVRGYGYTF	TGCGCCAGCAGCCAAGGGGTTCGGGGCTATGGCTACACCTTC	TRBV4-1	TRBJ1-2	.	.
CASSLEAGVLNTEAFF	TGTGCCAGCAGCTTGGAGGCAGGGGTTTTGAACACTGAAGCTTTCTTT	TRBV5-4	TRBJ1-1	.	.
CATSRDDRNTEAFF	TGTGCCACCAGCAGAGATGACAGGAACACTGAAGCTTTCTTT	TRBV15	TRBJ1-1	.	many
CASAGTGSYEQYF	TGTGCCAGCGCCGGGACAGGGTCCTACGAGCAGTACTTC	TRBV25-1	TRBJ2-7	TRBD1	.
CASSKDRATEAFF	TGTGCCAGCAGCAAGGACAGGGCGACTGAAGCTTTCTTT	TRBV5-8	TRBJ1-1	TRBD1	.
CASSPRGSGGRTDTQYF	TGTGCCAGCAGCCCCCGTGGTAGCGGGGGGCGCACAGATACGCAGTATTTT	TRBV4-2	TRBJ2-3	TRBD2	many
CASTGPQSTDTQYF	TGTGCCAGCACGGGACCACAGAGCACAGATACGCAGTATTTT	TRBV2	TRBJ2-3	.	.
CASNPTGYNEQYF	TGTGCCAGCAACCCGACAGGGTACAATGAGCAGTATTTT	TRBV2	TRBJ2-3	TRBD1	.
CASSEWGAPGETQYF	TGTGCCAGCAGTGAATGGGGGGCACCAGGGGAGACCCAGTACTTC	TRBV25-1	TRBJ2-5	.	few
CASSQDETGSSPLHF	TGTGCCAGCAGCCAAGATGAGACAGGCAGTTCACCCCTCCACTTT	TRBV2	TRBJ1-6	.	.
CSVDLMGWGYTF	TGCAGCGTTGATCTCATGGGTTGGGGCTACACCTTC	TRBV29-1	TRBJ1-2	.	.
CASSTGQGKGYTF	TGTGCCAGCAGCACCGGACAGGGAAAGGGCTACACCTTC	TRBV7-3	TRBJ1-2	TRBD1	.
CASSLDPGTFPERYNEQFF	TGTGCCAGCAGCTTAGATCCCGGGACTTTTCCCGAGCGCTACAATGAGCAGTTCTTC	TRBV11-2	TRBJ2-1	.	few
CAAGGASGYTF	TGTGCGGCGGGGGGGGCGAGTGGCTACACCTTC	TRBV2	TRBJ1-2	.	once
CSVATGSGYEQYF	TGCAGCGTAGCGACCGGATCGGGCTACGAGCAGTACTTC	TRBV29-1	TRBJ2-7	.	.
CASSPGGLRYNEQFF	TGTGCCAGTAGTCCCGGCGGCCTACGGTACAATGAGCAGTTCTTC	TRBV19	TRBJ2-1	.	.
CASSLWGQGLEQYF	TGCGCCAGCAGCTTGTGGGGACAGGGACTCGAGCAGTACTTC	TRBV5-1	TRBJ2-7	TRBD1	many
CASRKRVDLETQYF	TGTGCCAGCAGAAAAAGGGTAGATCTAGAGACCCAGTACTTC	TRBV11-2	TRBJ2-5	.	many
CATSRGKETQYF	TGTGCCACCAGTAGAGGGAAAGAGACCCAGTACTTC	TRBV24-1	TRBJ2-5	.	.
CASSGMGLADTTQYF	TGTGCCAGTAGCGGTATGGGACTAGCGGATACCACGCAGTATTTT	TRBV19	TRBJ2-3	TRBD2	many
CSVEAVTDTQYF	TGCAGCGTTGAAGCAGTCACAGATACGCAGTATTTT	TRBV29-1	TRBJ2-3	.	many
CATSKETSGGEYNEQFF	TGTGCCACCAGTAAGGAGACTAGCGGGGGCGAATACAATGAGCAGTTCTTC	TRBV24-1	TRBJ2-1	TRBD2	.
CASSDKKQRGPSYEQYF	TGCGCCAGCAGTGATAAGAAACAGAGGGGTCCCTCCTACGAGCAGTACTTC	TRBV10-1	TRBJ2-7	.	.
CASSMNSRANEQFF	TGTGCCAGTAGTATGAACTCTAGGGCCAATGAGCAGTTCTTC	TRBV19	TRBJ2-1	.	many
CASSLATRSNEQFF	TGTGCCAGCAGCTTAGCGACACGGAGCAATGAGCAGTTCTTC	TRBV7-6	TRBJ2-1	.	once
CATSRRLGQPQHF	TGTGCCACCAGCAGGCGTTTAGGGCAGCCCCAGCATTTT	TRBV15	TRBJ1-5	.	once
CASSHFTGTGGTGELFF	TGTGCCAGCAGCCATTTTACCGGGACAGGGGGCACCGGGGAGCTGTTTTTT	TRBV7-6	TRBJ2-2	TRBD1	many
CATSRDLAANEQFF	TGTGCCACCAGCAGAGATTTAGCGGCCAATGAGCAGTTCTTC	TRBV15	TRBJ2-1	.	many
CATSTRGESYGYTF	TGTGCCACCAGCACCCGCGGGGAAAGTTATGGCTACACCTTC	TRBV15	TRBJ1-2	.	many
CASSIEQGRWGYTF	TGTGCCAGTAGTATCGAACAGGGGAGGTGGGGCTACACCTTC	TRBV19	TRBJ1-2	TRBD1	many
CASSSDRANVLTF	TGTGCCAGCAGCTCAGACCGGGCCAACGTCCTGACTTTC	TRBV7-2	TRBJ2-6	.	.
CASSPKGGRTDTQYF	TGTGCCAGCAGCCCGAAGGGGGGCAGGACAGATACGCAGTATTTT	TRBV11-2	TRBJ2-3	.	many
CASSPGTTGYGYTF	TGTGCCAGCAGCCCTGGGACCACAGGCTATGGCTACACCTTC	TRBV7-8	TRBJ1-2	.	many
CASSQGLANTGELFF	TGCGCCAGCAGCCAAGGACTAGCGAACACCGGGGAGCTGTTTTTT	TRBV4-3	TRBJ2-2	.	many
CASSSGQSYTEAFF	TGTGCCAGCAGCTCGGGACAGTCTTACACTGAAGCTTTCTTT	TRBV6-5	TRBJ1-1	TRBD1	many